These 26 T cell receptor beta chains share one sample of origin, sequenced in a study of blood T cells in healthy people across ages. Through a sample-barcoded 5' primer and a J-beta primer mix, a second PCR was run for about 6 to 11 cycles. A single record per CDR3 protein comes from TCRdb applying MiXCR to the 5' RACE reads. This repertoire shows about 1,500,000 distinct CDR3 sequences, approximately 28% found once; its top ten account for 7.7%. Sequenced: blood. These receptors originate from a woman in her twenties or thirties in good health.

This clonotype has a single count. The chain carries TRBV20-1 and TRBJ1-5; possibly TRBD1 for D (5 bases). CDR3 length: 15 residues. V was trimmed by 8 bases and J by 3 bases, leaving 20 bases between them. Per the germline V gene, CDR1 is DFQATT and CDR2 is SNEGSKA (reference sequence). CDR3 amino acids: CSPLPATAFNQPQHF. The CDR3 nucleotides are TGCAGTCCTCTCCCCGCGACAGCGTTCAATCAGCCCCAGCATTTT.

With regard to this clonotype: An end of the junction does not agree with germline; a read error may underlie this. The chain uses TRBV12-3 or TRBV12-4 and TRBJ2-2, with 11 bases aligning to TRBD2. The length of the CDR3 is 18 residues. The CDR3 here is CASSRSTSGDRRSGDLFF. The CDR3 nucleotides are TGTGCCAGCAGCCGGTCGACTAGCGGGGACCGCAGGTCCGGGGATCTGTTTTTT.

This chain uses TRBV5-6 with TRBJ1-2; possible D gene TRBD1, 5 bases. The CDR3 length is 16 residues. With 4 bases removed from V and 7 bases from J, the gap between germline ends came to 23 bases. Per germline, CDR1 SGHDT and CDR2 YYEEEE. CDR3 sequence (DNA): TGTGCCAGCAGCCAACACCTGGGACCGAGGGTGAGTGGCTACACCTTC. This gives the protein CASSQHLGPRVSGYTF.

V is TRBV28 and J is TRBJ1-4; 7 bases map to TRBD1. The V and J ends lost 5 bases and 5 bases, in that order; junction bases with no gene match: 5. The germline gives CDR1 MDHEN, CDR2 SYDVKM. The CDR3 has 14 amino acids. The CDR3: CASSNRDRNEKLFF. For the CDR3, the DNA is TGTGCCAGCAGTAACCGGGACAGAAATGAAAAACTGTTTTTT.

This clonotype was recorded many times. The V call is TRBV5-4, the J call TRBJ2-1; no definite D call. Germline CDR1 reads SGHNT; CDR2 reads YYREEE (reference sequence). This CDR3 has 12 amino acids. Trimming stripped 0 bases from V and 9 bases from J, with 7 bases between. This CDR3 is CASSLGTGEQFF. As DNA, the CDR3 is TGTGCCAGCAGCTTGGGGACCGGTGAGCAGTTCTTC.

This clonotype was recorded a few times. V usage is TRBV3-1 and J usage is TRBJ2-5; no clear D gene. The J call may be incorrect, as the DNA end agrees better with TRBJ2-7. This CDR3 contains 14 residues. Germline V gene lookup returns CDR1 LGHDT and CDR2 YNNKEL (reference sequence). The CDR3 here is CASSQDYIAHEQYF. CDR3 DNA sequence: TGTGCCAGCAGCCAAGATTACATTGCCCACGAGCAGTACTTC.

The chain joins TRBV15 to TRBJ1-2; 8 bases match TRBD1. The CDR3 contains 11 residues. The germline gives CDR1 LNHNV, CDR2 YYDKDF (reference sequence). Trimming at V came to 8 bases and at J to 10 bases, leaving 6 bases not matched to a gene. The CDR3 protein is CATGGQGDYTF. The CDR3 DNA reads as TGTGCCACCGGAGGACAGGGCGACTACACCTTC.

Only a few counts were recorded for this clonotype. One junction end disagrees with the germline gene, perhaps due to a read error. V is TRBV20-1 and J is TRBJ2-3; TRBD2 agrees at 11 bases. CDR3 length equals 14 residues. CDR1 DFQATT and CDR2 SNEGSKA come from the germline V gene (reference sequence). CDR3 nucleotides: TGCAGTGCCCAAGGACTAGCGGGCACAGATATGCAGTATTTT. Encoded protein: CSAQGLAGTDMQYF.

The V call is TRBV15, the J call TRBJ2-5; TRBD2 agrees at 13 bases. Matching the DNA end better, TRBJ2-4 makes the J call doubtful. The CDR3 covers 16 residues. Germline V lookup: CDR1 LNHNV, CDR2 YYDKDF (reference sequence). CDR3 nucleotides: TGTGCCACCAGCAGAATACTAGCGGGAGGGCGAAACATTCAGTACTTC. Protein product: CATSRILAGGRNIQYF.

The J gene is TRBJ1-3, the V gene TRBV2; D is perhaps TRBD1 (5 bases). Trimming left V 6 bases short and J 0 bases short, with 15 bases between. Germline V gives CDR1 SNHLY, CDR2 FYNNEI. This CDR3 comprises 16 residues. In DNA, the CDR3 is TGTGCCAGCAGGGGACCGAGACAGAGCTCTGGAAACACCATATATTTT. Translation: CASRGPRQSSGNTIYF.

The chain joins TRBV5-1 to TRBJ1-2, with TRBD1 as a possible D gene (6 bases). Germline V gene data show CDR1 as SGHRS and CDR2 as YFSETQ. V dropped 5 bases and J dropped 2 bases, with 13 bases sitting between them. The CDR3 sequence is 14 residues long. In nucleotides, the CDR3 is TGCGCCAGCAGGGAAGGGGGTCTGAACTATGGCTACACCTTC. This encodes CASREGGLNYGYTF.

This clonotype was picked up many times. The chain combines TRBV10-1 with TRBJ2-1; 8 bases map to TRBD1. CDR3 size: 14 residues. From germline, CDR1 is WNHNN and CDR2 SYGVQD (reference sequence). The junction had 4 bases not matched to a gene; V was cut back by 0 bases and J by 9 bases. The CDR3 region has the DNA TGCGCCAGCAGTGAGTCGAGACAGGGGTCTGAGCAGTTCTTC. Protein sequence: CASSESRQGSEQFF.

Ten or more counts support this clonotype. The chain couples TRBV20-1 to TRBJ1-2, with D possibly TRBD1 on 5 matching bases. Per germline, CDR1 DFQATT and CDR2 SNEGSKA (reference sequence). CDR3 length: 13 amino acids. V gave up 6 bases and J gave up 4 bases, with 15 bases separating them. The CDR3 nucleotides read TGCAGTGCGCCTCGTCTTGGGGGCTATGGCTACACCTTC. Translated: CSAPRLGGYGYTF.

In its sample, this clonotype was seen a few times. The V and J genes are TRBV20-1 and TRBJ2-7; 9 bases are a match to TRBD2. Unmatched junction bases numbered 7, after V lost 3 bases and J lost 1 base. This CDR3 region has 15 residues. Germline-derived CDR1 and CDR2 are DFQATT and SNEGSKA (reference sequence). CDR3 region: CSARVSGSQSYEQYF. The CDR3 DNA reads TGCAGTGCTAGGGTTAGCGGGAGCCAGTCCTACGAGCAGTACTTC.

In its sample, this clonotype was seen many times. This chain links TRBV20-1 with TRBJ2-7; TRBD1 matches at 8 bases. Unmatched junction bases numbered 9, after V lost 0 bases and J lost 2 bases. Germline CDR1 is DFQATT and CDR2 is SNEGSKA (reference sequence). This CDR3 is 16 amino acids long. CDR3 loop: CSARDPFGQGPYEQYF. CDR3 DNA sequence: TGCAGTGCTAGAGACCCATTTGGACAGGGACCCTACGAGCAGTACTTC.

There are a few counts of this clonotype. The chain uses TRBV6-2 or TRBV6-3 and TRBJ2-1; TRBD2 aligns across 10 bases. From germline, CDR1 is MNHEY and CDR2 SVGEGT. The trim removed 2 bases at V and 9 bases at J, leaving 7 bases unmatched. There are 15 residues in the CDR3. In nucleotides, the CDR3 is TGTGCCAGCAGTTACCAGGCTAGCGGGAGAGCTGAGCAGTTCTTC. Its translation: CASSYQASGRAEQFF.

This clonotype has only a few counts. J is TRBJ1-5 and V is TRBV7-9, with TRBD1 matching 8 bases. Germline V gene sequence: CDR1 SEHNR, CDR2 FQNEAQ (reference sequence). The CDR3 totals 17 residues. Trimming cost V 2 bases and J 0 bases; bases outside gene matches: 6. The CDR3 region is CASSLRWTGHSNQPQHF. As DNA, the CDR3 is TGTGCCAGCAGCTTAAGGTGGACAGGGCATAGCAATCAGCCCCAGCATTTT.

This chain connects TRBV2 to TRBJ2-3; 8 bases agree with TRBD1. The J call is in doubt because the DNA end fits TRBJ1-3 better. The CDR3 runs 15 residues. Germline-derived CDR1 and CDR2 are SNHLY and FYNNEI. CDR3 amino acids: CASSEVRGPGNTIYF. CDR3 coding DNA: TGTGCCAGCAGTGAGGTCAGGGGGCCGGGAAACACCATATATTTT.

Remarks on this clonotype: A junction boundary mismatches the germline segment, possibly from a read error. This sequence joins TRBV4-1 and TRBJ1-2; 7 positions match TRBD1. Germline V lookup: CDR1 MGHRA, CDR2 YSYEKL. The CDR3 sequence is 17 residues long. The CDR3 DNA follows: TGCGCCAGTAGCCAAGCCCCTTCCGGGACAGTGTACCATGGCTACACCTTC. It codes for CASSQAPSGTVYHGYTF.

The J gene is TRBJ2-1, the V gene TRBV12-3 or TRBV12-4; tentative D call: TRBD1 (6 bases). The ends were cut back, 5 bases at V and 10 bases at J, with 18 bases in the middle. The CDR3 runs 14 residues. The CDR3 nucleotides read TGTGCCAGCAGTCGACAGGACAGTGAAGGGGAGCAGTTCTTC. This encodes CASSRQDSEGEQFF.

The V call is TRBV7-9, the J call TRBJ2-5, with a weak D call TRBD2 (6 bases). The germline V gene encodes CDR1 SEHNR and CDR2 FQNEAQ (reference sequence). V lost 6 bases and J 7 bases, leaving 18 bases between the germline ends. The CDR3 is 14 amino acids. The CDR3 DNA reads TGTGCCAGCAGTCTTCTCGCGGAGGGAGGGACCCAGTACTTC. Translated: CASSLLAEGGTQYF.

The V gene is TRBV7-9, the J gene TRBJ2-5; D gene uncertain. The CDR3 runs 17 residues. Trimming left V 1 base short and J 2 bases short, with 17 bases between. Germline V lookup: CDR1 SEHNR, CDR2 FQNEAQ (reference sequence). The CDR3: CASSLEILTAVQETQYF. The CDR3 DNA follows: TGTGCCAGCAGCTTAGAGATTTTGACTGCAGTACAAGAGACCCAGTACTTC. Together with reference TRBV7-9 and TRBJ2-5, the CDR3 gives the full variable domain: DTGVSQNPRHKITKRGQNVTFRCDPISEHNRLYWYRQTLGQGPEFLTYFQNEAQLEKSRLLSDRFSAERPKGSFSTLEIQRTEQGDSAMYLCASSLEILTAVQETQYFGPGTRLLVL.

Of note for this clonotype: Possible read error: a much larger clone is one base away. The V gene is TRBV27, the J gene TRBJ2-7, with D perhaps TRBD2 (6 bases). Per the germline V gene, CDR1 is MNHEY and CDR2 is SMNVEV (reference sequence). The CDR3 covers 15 residues. Trimming cost V 6 bases and J 6 bases, with 21 bases left between them. The chain's CDR3 is CASSDGGEQAAEQYF. As DNA, the CDR3 is TGTGCCAGCAGCGATGGCGGGGAACAGGCGGCCGAGCAGTACTTC.

Comments on this clonotype: The junction departs from germline at one end; a sequencing error may be responsible. The chain joins TRBV9 to TRBJ2-1; the D is unclear. Germline V gene lookup returns CDR1 SGDLS and CDR2 YYNGEE. The CDR3 runs to 17 residues. CDR3 residues: CASSLGPSKSSCNEQFF. The CDR3 DNA reads TGTGCCAGCAGCCTAGGTCCAAGCAAGAGCTCCTGCAATGAGCAGTTCTTC.

This clonotype was found many times. The V and J genes are TRBV7-2 and TRBJ2-7; 7 nucleotides agree with TRBD2. The CDR3 is made up of 16 amino acids. CDR1 SGHTA and CDR2 FQGNSA come from the germline V gene. V lost 2 bases to trimming and J lost 2 bases; unmatched junction nucleotides: 9. CDR3 residues: CASSLRRASGTYEQYF. For the CDR3, the DNA is TGTGCCAGCAGCTTAAGGCGTGCTAGCGGAACCTACGAGCAGTACTTC.

This clonotype was observed a handful of times. A read error is possible here, since a much larger clone lies one base away. The rearrangement uses TRBV7-7 and TRBJ2-1; the D is unclear. The J call could be wrong; TRBJ2-7 is a better fit for the DNA end. Looked up from germline, CDR1 is SSHAT and CDR2 is FNYEAQ (reference sequence). The CDR3 covers 13 residues. The CDR3 here is CASSLGYNNEQYF. CDR3 DNA sequence: TGTGCCAGCAGCTTAGGATACAACAATGAGCAGTACTTC.